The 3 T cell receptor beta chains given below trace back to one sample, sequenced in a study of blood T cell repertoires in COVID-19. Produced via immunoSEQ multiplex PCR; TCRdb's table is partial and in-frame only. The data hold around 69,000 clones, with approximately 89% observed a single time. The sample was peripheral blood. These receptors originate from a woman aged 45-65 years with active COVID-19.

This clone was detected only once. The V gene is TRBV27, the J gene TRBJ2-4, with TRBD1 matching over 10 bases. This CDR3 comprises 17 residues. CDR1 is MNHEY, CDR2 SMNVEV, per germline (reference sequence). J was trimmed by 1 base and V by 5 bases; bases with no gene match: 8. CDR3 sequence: CASSLRGQGIAKNIQYF. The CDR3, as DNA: TGTGCCAGCAGTCTCCGGGGACAGGGGATTGCCAAAAACATTCAGTACTTC.

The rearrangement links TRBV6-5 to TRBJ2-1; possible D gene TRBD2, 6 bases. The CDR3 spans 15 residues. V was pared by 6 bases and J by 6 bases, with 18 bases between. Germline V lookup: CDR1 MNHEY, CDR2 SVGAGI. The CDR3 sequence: CASRLLAMGVNEQFF. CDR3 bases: TGTGCCAGCAGGCTGCTAGCGATGGGGGTCAATGAGCAGTTCTTC.

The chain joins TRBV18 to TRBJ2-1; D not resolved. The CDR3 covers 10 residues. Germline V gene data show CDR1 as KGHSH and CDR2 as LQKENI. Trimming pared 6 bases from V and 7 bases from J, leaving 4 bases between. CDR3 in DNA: TGTGCCAGCTCGCGTAATGAGCAGTTCTTC. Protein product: CASSRNEQFF.